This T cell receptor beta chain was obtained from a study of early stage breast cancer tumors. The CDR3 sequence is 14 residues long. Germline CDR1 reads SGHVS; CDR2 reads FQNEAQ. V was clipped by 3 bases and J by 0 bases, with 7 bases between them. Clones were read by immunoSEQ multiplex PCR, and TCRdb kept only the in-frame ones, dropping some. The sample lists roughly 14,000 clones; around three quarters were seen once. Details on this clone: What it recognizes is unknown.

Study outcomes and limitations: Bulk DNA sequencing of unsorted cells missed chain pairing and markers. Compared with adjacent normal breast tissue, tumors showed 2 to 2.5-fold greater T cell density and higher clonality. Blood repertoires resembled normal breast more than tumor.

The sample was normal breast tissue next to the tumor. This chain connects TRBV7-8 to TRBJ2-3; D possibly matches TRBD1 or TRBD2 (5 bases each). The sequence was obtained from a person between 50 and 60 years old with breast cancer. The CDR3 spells CASSFRESTDTQYF. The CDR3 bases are TGTGCCAGCAGCTTCAGGGAGAGCACAGATACGCAGTATTTT.